The T cell receptor (beta chain) under discussion was sequenced for a study of metastatic and nonmetastatic thyroid tumors. For the study at large: Blood and tumor or nodule tissue repertoires from malignant and benign thyroid patients were compared.

Prior to thyroid surgery, none of the patients had received any treatment. The V gene's germline CDR1 is DFQATT and CDR2 SNEGSKA (reference sequence). The V gene lost 5 bases and the J gene lost 3 bases, with 26 bases spanning the gap. The CDR3 loop spans 17 amino acids. MiXCR re-clonotyped the PCR reads for TCRdb. The table has 26,000 or so clones, around 15% seen once. This clone is medium-sized within its sample. The material sequenced was blood. This TCR came from a male donor with papillary thyroid cancer or a benign thyroid nodule (not recorded which). Some clones in this sample may be carry-over from other donors' samples. V and J are TRBV20-1 and TRBJ2-7; D is perhaps TRBD1 (8 bases). The CDR3, as DNA: TGCAGTGCTCCCCCCCGCGGACAGGGACTAACTAGCTACGAGCAGTACTTC. It translates to CSAPPRGQGLTSYEQYF.